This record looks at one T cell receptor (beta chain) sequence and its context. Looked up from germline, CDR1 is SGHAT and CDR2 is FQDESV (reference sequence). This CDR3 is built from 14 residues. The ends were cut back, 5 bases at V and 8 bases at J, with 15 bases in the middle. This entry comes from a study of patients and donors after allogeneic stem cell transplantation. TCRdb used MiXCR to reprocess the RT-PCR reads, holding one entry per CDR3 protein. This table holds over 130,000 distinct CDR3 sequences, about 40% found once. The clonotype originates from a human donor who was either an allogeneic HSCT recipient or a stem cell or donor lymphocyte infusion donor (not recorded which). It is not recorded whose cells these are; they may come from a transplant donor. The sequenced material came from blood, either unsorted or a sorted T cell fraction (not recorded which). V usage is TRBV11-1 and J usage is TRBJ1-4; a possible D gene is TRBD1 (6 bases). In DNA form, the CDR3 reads TGTGCCAGCAGCGAACCGGGACAAAGCGAAAAACTGTTTTTT. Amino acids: CASSEPGQSEKLFF.